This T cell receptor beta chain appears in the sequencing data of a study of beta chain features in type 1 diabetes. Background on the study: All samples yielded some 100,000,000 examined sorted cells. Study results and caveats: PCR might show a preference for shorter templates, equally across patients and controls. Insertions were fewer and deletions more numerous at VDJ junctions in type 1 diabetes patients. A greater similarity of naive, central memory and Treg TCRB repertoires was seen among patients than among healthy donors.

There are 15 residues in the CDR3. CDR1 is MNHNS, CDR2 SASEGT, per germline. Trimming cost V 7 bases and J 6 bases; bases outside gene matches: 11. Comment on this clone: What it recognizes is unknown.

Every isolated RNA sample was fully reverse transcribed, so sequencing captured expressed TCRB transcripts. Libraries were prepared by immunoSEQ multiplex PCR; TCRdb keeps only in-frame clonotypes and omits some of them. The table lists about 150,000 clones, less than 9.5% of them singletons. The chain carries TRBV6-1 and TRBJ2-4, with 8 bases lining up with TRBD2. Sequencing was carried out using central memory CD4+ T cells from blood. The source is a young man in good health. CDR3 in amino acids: CASTMGRGLGNIQYF. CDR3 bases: TGTGCCAGCACCATGGGGCGGGGACTAGGAAACATTCAGTACTTC.